Below, 30 T cell receptor beta chains from the same sample are listed, as sequenced in a study of control samples from healthy donors and cancer patients. Some clones are missing from TCRdb's copy, which holds only in-frame ones; the method was immunoSEQ multiplex PCR. This sample yields roughly 160,000 clones, of which around 94% are seen a single time; less than 15% belongs to the top ten. Material: PBMCs. The receptors here all came from a man in his sixties with colorectal cancer.

V gene TRBV19 combines with J gene TRBJ1-3; D is unclear. Trimming shortened V by 3 bases and J by 0 bases, and 9 bases separated the two germline ends. Germline V CDR1 and CDR2: LNHDA, SQIVND (reference sequence). The CDR3 length is 15 residues. The DNA for the CDR3 is TGTGCCAGTAGTATGGACGAGTTCTCTGGAAACACCATATATTTT. This encodes CASSMDEFSGNTIYF.

The V call is TRBV24-1, the J call TRBJ2-3; maybe TRBD2 (5 bases). The CDR3 loop spans 15 amino acids. CDR1 is KGHDR and CDR2 is SFDVKD in the germline V gene. V lost 4 bases and J 2 bases, leaving 12 bases between the germline ends. Here the CDR3 reads CATSDRDYFTDTQYF. The CDR3 DNA reads TGTGCCACCAGTGACCGAGACTATTTCACAGATACGCAGTATTTT.

The rearrangement links TRBV19 to TRBJ1-2; no clear D gene. Germline values: CDR1 LNHDA, CDR2 SQIVND (reference sequence). The CDR3 is 14 residues long. The V and J ends lost 1 base and 6 bases respectively, with 12 bases between them. The chain's CDR3 is CASSIASSGDGYTF. The CDR3 region has the DNA TGTGCCAGTAGTATAGCCTCGTCTGGGGATGGCTACACCTTC.

This chain links TRBV7-2 with TRBJ2-5; D perhaps matches TRBD2 (5 bases). V was trimmed by 0 bases and J by 7 bases, leaving 12 bases between them. CDR1 is SGHTA and CDR2 is FQGNSA in the germline V gene. The CDR3 spans 14 residues. The CDR3 sequence: CASSLAGKAGTQYF. The CDR3 coding sequence is TGTGCCAGCAGCTTAGCAGGGAAGGCGGGGACCCAGTACTTC.

This chain joins TRBV19 and TRBJ1-5, with unresolved D. Germline values: CDR1 LNHDA, CDR2 SQIVND (reference sequence). This CDR3 contains 15 residues. The V and J ends lost 6 bases and 3 bases respectively, with 15 bases between them. For the CDR3, the DNA is TGTGCCAGTAGGGCCCCGGCAACACCCAATCAGCCCCAGCATTTT. Amino acid sequence: CASRAPATPNQPQHF.

J is TRBJ1-1 and V is TRBV5-1; no firm D call. Trimming cost V 0 bases and J 1 base, with 7 bases left between them. The CDR3 is made up of 14 amino acids. Germline-derived CDR1 and CDR2 are SGHRS and YFSETQ. Here the CDR3 reads CASSLGEKNTEAFF. The CDR3 DNA is TGCGCCAGCAGCTTGGGGGAGAAGAACACTGAAGCTTTCTTT.

The CDR3 reads CASSMRGGYEQYF. DNA of the CDR3: TGTGCCAGTAGTATGCGGGGGGGCTACGAGCAGTACTTC. The chain carries TRBV19 and TRBJ2-7; 9 nucleotides align to TRBD2. Germline V CDR1 and CDR2: LNHDA, SQIVND (reference sequence). The ends lost 3 bases at V and 3 bases at J; junction bases unmatched: 0. The CDR3 spans 13 residues.

This clone was observed a single time. This sequence joins TRBV29-1 and TRBJ2-3, with a tentative D call TRBD1 (5 bases). The germline V and J ends were trimmed by 6 bases and 2 bases, with 9 bases remaining between them. Germline values: CDR1 SQVTM, CDR2 ANQGSEA. CDR3 length equals 12 residues. In nucleotides, the CDR3 is TGCAGCGTCCAAGGGGACACAGATACGCAGTATTTT. Its protein is CSVQGDTDTQYF.

This chain joins TRBV27 and TRBJ2-3; D tentatively fits TRBD1 or TRBD2 (5 bases each). CDR1 is MNHEY, CDR2 SMNVEV, per germline (reference sequence). Deletions cut 0 bases from V and 0 bases from J, with 10 bases between. This CDR3 is 16 amino acids long. Written as DNA, the CDR3 is TGTGCCAGCAGTTTATCTGAGGGGACCAGCACAGATACGCAGTATTTT. Its translation is CASSLSEGTSTDTQYF.

The CDR3 DNA is TGTGCCAGCACTTCCGGGACAGGGGTTGCCGGGGAGCTGTTTTTT. As protein: CASTSGTGVAGELFF. The J gene is TRBJ2-2, the V gene TRBV2, with 10 bases aligning to TRBD1. The CDR3 is 15 amino acids. Germline V gives CDR1 SNHLY, CDR2 FYNNEI. Trimming cost V 7 bases and J 6 bases; bases outside gene matches: 8. Full variable domain (missing parts from reference TRBV2 and TRBJ2-2): EPEVTQTPSHQVTQMGQEVILRCVPISNHLYFYWYRQILGQKVEFLVSFYNNEISEKSEIFDDQFSVERPDGSNFTLKIRSTKLEDSAMYFCASTSGTGVAGELFFGEGSRLTVL.

The table lists this clone with a few counts. The CDR3 sequence: CATSRTPGNSPLHF. Written as DNA, the CDR3 is TGTGCCACCAGCAGGACACCAGGAAATTCACCCCTCCACTTT. The chain employs TRBV15 and TRBJ1-6; D is ambiguous. The germline CDR1 and CDR2 sequences are LNHNV and YYDKDF (reference sequence). The CDR3 contains 14 residues. With 3 bases removed from V and 7 bases from J, the gap between germline ends came to 10 bases.

The chain employs TRBV7-6 and TRBJ1-1; tentatively, D is TRBD1 (6 bases). Germline CDR1 SGHVS, CDR2 FNYEAQ. CDR3 length equals 15 residues. The V gene lost 1 base and the J gene lost 7 bases, with 16 bases spanning the gap. The CDR3 spells CASSLVWGAQNEAFF. The CDR3 region has the DNA TGTGCCAGCAGCTTAGTATGGGGGGCGCAAAATGAAGCTTTCTTT.

This chain joins TRBV6-6 and TRBJ1-2, with TRBD1 identical over 7 bases. Unmatched junction bases numbered 8, after V lost 3 bases and J lost 4 bases. The germline CDR1 and CDR2 sequences are MNHNY and SVGAGI (reference sequence). The length of the CDR3 is 15 residues. This CDR3 is CASSYGQAPIYGYTF. The CDR3 bases are TGTGCCAGCAGTTATGGACAGGCTCCGATCTATGGCTACACCTTC.

The chain carries TRBV7-2 and TRBJ1-2; a possible D gene is TRBD1 (5 bases). This CDR3 is 15 amino acids long. Trimming pared 1 base from V and 5 bases from J, leaving 14 bases between. The germline V gene encodes CDR1 SGHTA and CDR2 FQGNSA. CDR3 sequence (DNA): TGTGCCAGCAGCTTAGGACAAGGGGCGGGATATGGCTACACCTTC. Amino acid sequence: CASSLGQGAGYGYTF.

The rearrangement joins TRBV12-3 or TRBV12-4 to TRBJ2-7; 7 bases are shared with TRBD1. The CDR3 runs to 13 residues. The trim removed 5 bases at V and 2 bases at J, leaving 3 bases unmatched. The CDR3 DNA reads TGTGCCAGCAGTGAGGGGGCACCCTACGAGCAGTACTTC. This gives the protein CASSEGAPYEQYF.

J is TRBJ2-5 and V is TRBV4-1; 9 nucleotides line up with TRBD2. The germline V gene encodes CDR1 MGHRA and CDR2 YSYEKL. J lost 5 bases, V lost 1 base, and 8 bases had no gene match. The CDR3 totals 16 residues. This CDR3 is CASSQAGLAGQETQYF. The CDR3 DNA is TGCGCCAGCAGCCAAGCGGGGCTAGCGGGGCAGGAGACCCAGTACTTC.

CDR3: CASTQGIVETQYF. The CDR3 region has the DNA TGTGCCAGCACCCAGGGGATAGTGGAGACCCAGTACTTC. This chain links TRBV6-6 with TRBJ2-5, with a possible D match to TRBD1 (6 bases). The V and J ends lost 7 bases and 5 bases respectively, with 14 bases between them. The CDR3 extends over 13 amino acids. Per the germline V gene, CDR1 is MNHNY and CDR2 is SVGAGI (reference sequence).

The rearrangement links TRBV2 to TRBJ1-5; no clear D. Germline V gene lookup returns CDR1 SNHLY and CDR2 FYNNEI. The CDR3 spans 15 residues. Trimming removed 3 bases from V and 0 bases from J, with 9 bases in between. The CDR3 sequence is CASSDQVHSNQPQHF. The CDR3 DNA sequence: TGTGCCAGCAGTGACCAGGTCCATAGCAATCAGCCCCAGCATTTT.

V and J are TRBV5-4 and TRBJ1-1; D is possibly TRBD1 (6 bases). Germline loops: CDR1 SGHNT, CDR2 YYREEE (reference sequence). V dropped 0 bases and J dropped 0 bases, with 15 bases sitting between them. The CDR3 totals 17 residues. The CDR3 DNA follows: TGTGCCAGCAGCTTGGCCCTGGACAGTCTTATGAACACTGAAGCTTTCTTT. It is translated as CASSLALDSLMNTEAFF.

The chain joins TRBV9 to TRBJ2-3, with 8 bases that match TRBD2. J gave up 0 bases and V 3 bases, and 3 bases lay outside the gene matches. The CDR3 runs 15 residues. Germline V gene lookup returns CDR1 SGDLS and CDR2 YYNGEE. CDR3 sequence reads: CASSETGGSTDTQYF. The CDR3 DNA reads as TGTGCCAGCAGCGAGACGGGGGGGAGCACAGATACGCAGTATTTT.

This clone was seen only once. The J gene is TRBJ1-1, the V gene TRBV6-6; D remains unclear. Germline CDR1 and CDR2: MNHNY and SVGAGI (reference sequence). Trimming removed 0 bases at V and 6 bases at J, with 14 bases between. The CDR3 contains 15 residues. As DNA, the CDR3 is TGTGCCAGCAGTTACTCGAGGCAGCAGGACGCTGAAGCTTTCTTT. Translating gives CASSYSRQQDAEAFF.

V is TRBV18 and J is TRBJ1-6, with D uncertain. The CDR3 spans 12 residues. CDR1 KGHSH and CDR2 LQKENI come from the germline V gene. V shed 4 bases and J shed 8 bases, with 6 bases lying between them. The CDR3 sequence is CASSQGDSPLHF. DNA of the CDR3: TGTGCCAGCTCACAAGGCGATTCACCCCTCCACTTT.

The genes are TRBV27 and TRBJ2-1; D call uncertain. The CDR3 has 14 residues. Germline V lookup: CDR1 MNHEY, CDR2 SMNVEV (reference sequence). The V and J ends lost 5 bases and 2 bases respectively, with 10 bases between them. DNA of the CDR3: TGTGCCAGCAGTCCCCCGGGCCCCTACAATGAGCAGTTCTTC. Protein product: CASSPPGPYNEQFF.

The CDR3 sequence: CASSYTTATNEKLFF. CDR3 DNA: TGTGCCAGCAGTTACACAACGGCAACTAATGAAAAACTGTTTTTT. This rearrangement joins TRBV6-6 to TRBJ1-4; the D is unclear. The length of the CDR3 is 15 residues. CDR1 MNHNY and CDR2 SVGAGI come from the germline V gene (reference sequence). Trimming left V 2 bases short and J 0 bases short, with 7 bases between.

The V gene is TRBV29-1, the J gene TRBJ1-4, with TRBD1 as a possible D gene (6 bases). The V end was cut by 6 bases, the J end by 4 bases, with 18 bases between. Germline CDR1 is SQVTM and CDR2 is ANQGSEA. The CDR3 runs 15 residues. The CDR3 DNA sequence: TGCAGCGTCCGGCTCAGGGGCCGGGTTAATGAAAAACTGTTTTTT. Its translation is CSVRLRGRVNEKLFF. Filled out from reference TRBV29-1 and TRBJ1-4, the complete variable domain reads SAVISQKPSRDICQRGTSLTIQCQVDSQVTMMFWYRQQPGQSLTLIATANQGSEATYESGFVIDKFPISRPNLTFSTLTVSNMSPEDSSIYLCSVRLRGRVNEKLFFGSGTQLSVL.

The chain has TRBV12-3 or TRBV12-4 and TRBJ1-5; 9 nucleotides agree with TRBD1. This CDR3 spans 12 amino acids. J lost 7 bases, V lost 6 bases, and 1 base had no gene match. CDR3 protein: CASRTGGQPQHF. The CDR3 DNA reads TGTGCCAGCAGAACAGGGGGCCAGCCCCAGCATTTT.

This sequence joins TRBV2 and TRBJ2-3; the D is unclear. CDR1 and CDR2 (germline): SNHLY, FYNNEI. V gave up 3 bases and J gave up 1 base, with 11 bases separating them. CDR3 length: 15 residues. In nucleotides, the CDR3 is TGTGCCAGCAGTGAGGTGGTTTCGGGCACAGATACGCAGTATTTT. It encodes CASSEVVSGTDTQYF.

The chain carries TRBV3-1 (or the pseudogene TRBV3-2) and TRBJ2-5, with D possibly matching TRBD2 (7 bases). The CDR3 contains 12 residues. The germline V gene encodes CDR1 LGHDT and CDR2 YNNKEL (reference sequence). Deletions cut 3 bases from V and 7 bases from J, with 9 bases between. Here the CDR3 DNA reads TGTGCCAGCAGCCAGGGAGGGGGGACCCAGTACTTC. This sequence encodes CASSQGGGTQYF.

V usage is TRBV2 and J usage is TRBJ1-5; TRBD1 agrees at 7 bases. The germline V gene encodes CDR1 SNHLY and CDR2 FYNNEI. Trimming took 6 bases from V and 4 from J; bases not matched to a gene: 6. The CDR3 is made up of 14 amino acids. DNA of the CDR3: TGTGCCAGCAGGGGGGACAGTACTAATCAGCCCCAGCATTTT. This gives the protein CASRGDSTNQPQHF.

This sequence joins TRBV30 and TRBJ2-5; 7 nucleotides line up with TRBD2. The length of the CDR3 is 14 residues. In germline, CDR1 is GTSNPN, CDR2 SVGIG (reference sequence). CDR3 nucleotides: TGTGCGCATTCCTTGGAGGCCGGGGGGGAGACCCAGTACTTC. It is translated as CAHSLEAGGETQYF.